This T cell receptor beta chain was profiled in a study of cytomegalovirus exposure and HLA in healthy donors. Whole-study results and caveats: High specificity and sensitivity for cytomegalovirus status were reported for the classifier. Being productive about 87% or about 30% of the time was typical of most TCR beta V segments in an earlier analysis. The majority of TCR sequences were rare, yet some public TCRs appeared in many donors.

The CDR3 is 15 amino acids. From germline, CDR1 is MNHNS and CDR2 SASEGT. The V gene lost 1 base and the J gene lost 2 bases, with 12 bases spanning the gap. Turning to this clone: No antigen is known for it.

PCR employed 60 Vbeta and 13 Jbeta primers. Profiling relied on immunoSEQ multiplex PCR, and the TCRdb table lists in-frame clones only, not all of them. The data contain about 200,000 clones, about 82% of them singletons. The sequencing sample was made of PBMCs. The clonotype comes from a woman aged 45 to 65 in good health and CMV-seronegative. The genes are TRBV6-1 and TRBJ2-7; D is possibly TRBD2 (6 bases). The CDR3 loop reads CASSEGRRVPYEQYF. CDR3 bases: TGTGCCAGCAGTGAAGGCAGGAGGGTTCCCTACGAGCAGTACTTC.